The clone carrying this TCR beta chain was found a few times. The data stem from a study of blood T cell repertoires in COVID-19. The wider study: The cDNA or gDNA used as material had been derived from T cells, B-cell-depleted T cells, or PBMCs.

Method: immunoSEQ multiplex PCR; TCRdb's copy keeps in-frame clones and lacks some. Here the sample spans approximately 180,000 clones, approximately 83% being singletons. V was pared by 0 bases and J by 1 base, with 7 bases between. Germline CDR1 is SGHRS and CDR2 is YFSETQ. There are 14 residues in the CDR3. This sequence originates from a man aged 55 to 70 with acute or convalescent COVID-19. This sequence joins TRBV5-1 and TRBJ1-1; the D is unclear. The sequencing input was peripheral blood. CDR3 loop: CASSLGGGNTEAFF. For the CDR3, the DNA is TGCGCCAGCAGCTTGGGGGGAGGGAACACTGAAGCTTTCTTT.